These T cell receptor beta chains were read from a single sample in a study of STAT5B mutations in CD4+ large granular lymphocyte leukemia. Method: immunoSEQ multiplex PCR; TCRdb's copy keeps in-frame clones and lacks some. This sample has tens of thousands of clones, with 86% found just once. The sample was CD4+ T cells from blood buffy coats. All receptors derive from a human donor in good health. CDR3s include the opening cysteine and the closing phenylalanine or tryptophan. A D gene is named only where the DNA matches it firmly. The size of a clone is reported for some rows only, either as once, few or many, or as a class for expanded clones.

abundance: .
j_gene: TRBJ1-2
v_gene: TRBV27
d_gene: .
CDR3nt: TGTGCCAGCAGTTTTTGGGGGGGTAGCTATGGCTACACCTTC
CDR3aa: CASSFWGGSYGYTF

abundance: .
j_gene: TRBJ1-5
v_gene: TRBV5-4
d_gene: TRBD1
CDR3nt: TGTGCCAGCAGCTCGGACAGGGGAACCCAGCATTTT
CDR3aa: CASSSDRGTQHF

abundance: .
j_gene: TRBJ1-5
v_gene: TRBV30
d_gene: .
CDR3nt: TGTGCCTGGAGTGTGTTAAGCCTCGATCAGCCCCAGCATTTT
CDR3aa: CAWSVLSLDQPQHF

abundance: .
j_gene: TRBJ2-5
v_gene: TRBV28
d_gene: TRBD1
CDR3nt: TGTGCCAGCAGTTCTTTGGACAGGGTTGGAGAGACCCAGTACTTC
CDR3aa: CASSSLDRVGETQYF

abundance: .
j_gene: TRBJ1-4
v_gene: TRBV6-1
d_gene: TRBD1
CDR3nt: TGTGCCAGCAGTGTACAGGGGAACCGTAATGAAAAACTGTTTTTT
CDR3aa: CASSVQGNRNEKLFF

abundance: once
j_gene: TRBJ2-1
v_gene: TRBV7-2
d_gene: .
CDR3nt: TGTGCCAGCAATTCACAACCGACGTCCTACAATGAGCAGTTCTTC
CDR3aa: CASNSQPTSYNEQFF

abundance: .
j_gene: TRBJ1-2
v_gene: TRBV5-6
d_gene: .
CDR3nt: TGTGCCAGCAGCTTTCCTCTTAACTATGGCTACACCTTC
CDR3aa: CASSFPLNYGYTF

abundance: .
j_gene: TRBJ2-1
v_gene: TRBV10-3
d_gene: TRBD2
CDR3nt: TGTGCCATCGGGGAGGGACTAGGACATAATGAGCAGTTCTTC
CDR3aa: CAIGEGLGHNEQFF

abundance: few
j_gene: TRBJ1-3
v_gene: TRBV2
d_gene: .
CDR3nt: TGTGCCAGCAGTGCTGGAAACACCATATATTTT
CDR3aa: CASSAGNTIYF

abundance: .
j_gene: TRBJ2-4
v_gene: TRBV30
d_gene: TRBD2
CDR3nt: TGTGCCTGGAGTACGACTAGCGGGAGGATCAAAAACATTCAGTACTTC
CDR3aa: CAWSTTSGRIKNIQYF

abundance: .
j_gene: TRBJ2-3
v_gene: TRBV4-3
d_gene: .
CDR3nt: TGCGCCAGCAGCCAAGATTGGGCCTTTTTCCGCACAGATACGCAGTATTTT
CDR3aa: CASSQDWAFFRTDTQYF

abundance: .
j_gene: TRBJ2-3
v_gene: TRBV5-4
d_gene: TRBD2
CDR3nt: TGTGCCAGCAGCTTGAATTCTCTAGCGGGCTTCACCCACGCTACGCAGTATTTT
CDR3aa: CASSLNSLAGFTHATQYF

abundance: .
j_gene: TRBJ1-1
v_gene: TRBV29-1
d_gene: .
CDR3nt: TGCAGCGTCGCGACAGCAAAATACACTGAAGCTTTCTTT
CDR3aa: CSVATAKYTEAFF

abundance: .
j_gene: TRBJ2-2
v_gene: TRBV5-5
d_gene: TRBD1
CDR3nt: TGTGCCAGCAGCTTAAGGACAGGGAGTTTTAACGCCGGGGAGCTGTTTTTT
CDR3aa: CASSLRTGSFNAGELFF

abundance: .
j_gene: TRBJ2-2
v_gene: TRBV30
d_gene: .
CDR3nt: TGTGCCTGGAGTGTGGGGGGAGGGGGGAACACCGGGGAGCTGTTTTTT
CDR3aa: CAWSVGGGGNTGELFF

abundance: .
j_gene: TRBJ2-5
v_gene: TRBV10-3
d_gene: .
CDR3nt: TGTGCCATCAGTGCAGGAGCTGAGACCCAGTACTTC
CDR3aa: CAISAGAETQYF

abundance: .
j_gene: TRBJ2-3
v_gene: TRBV7-9
d_gene: TRBD1
CDR3nt: TGTGCCAGCAGCCCGACCGGGACAGGAGGAGATACGCAGTATTTT
CDR3aa: CASSPTGTGGDTQYF

abundance: .
j_gene: TRBJ2-3
v_gene: TRBV19
d_gene: TRBD2
CDR3nt: TGTGCCAGTAGTACCCATCGGGCTAGCGGAAGCACAGATACGCAGTATTTT
CDR3aa: CASSTHRASGSTDTQYF

abundance: .
j_gene: TRBJ1-1
v_gene: TRBV19
d_gene: .
CDR3nt: TGTGCCAGTAGTCCTCAGGCGGGCGGGGGGACTGAAGCTTTCTTT
CDR3aa: CASSPQAGGGTEAFF

abundance: .
j_gene: TRBJ1-4
v_gene: TRBV6-1
d_gene: .
CDR3nt: TGTGCCAGTGCACCCCTCACAGCAACTAATGAAAAACTGTTTTTT
CDR3aa: CASAPLTATNEKLFF

abundance: .
j_gene: TRBJ2-6
v_gene: TRBV7-2
d_gene: TRBD1
CDR3nt: TGTGCCAGCAGGGACAGGGTGATACGCTCTGGGGCCAACGTCCTGACTTTC
CDR3aa: CASRDRVIRSGANVLTF

abundance: few
j_gene: TRBJ1-5
v_gene: TRBV29-1
d_gene: .
CDR3nt: TGCAGCGTTGTCTTGGGGAATCAGCCCCAGCATTTT
CDR3aa: CSVVLGNQPQHF

abundance: .
j_gene: TRBJ2-2
v_gene: TRBV10-3
d_gene: .
CDR3nt: TGTGCCATCAGCCCGGGACTTAACGGGGGTGCCGGGGAGCTGTTTTTT
CDR3aa: CAISPGLNGGAGELFF

abundance: .
j_gene: TRBJ2-1
v_gene: TRBV30
d_gene: .
CDR3nt: TGTGCCTGGGGCCGGGGTCTGTCCGAGCAGTTCTTC
CDR3aa: CAWGRGLSEQFF

abundance: .
j_gene: TRBJ2-3
v_gene: TRBV5-1
d_gene: TRBD2
CDR3nt: TGCGCCAGCAGCTCCCCGAGCGGCGGGAGGATAACGGATACGCAGTATTTT
CDR3aa: CASSSPSGGRITDTQYF

abundance: .
j_gene: TRBJ1-1
v_gene: TRBV4-1
d_gene: TRBD1
CDR3nt: TGCGCCAGCAGCCCTGGACAGGGCCCCAGGGCTGAAGCTTTCTTT
CDR3aa: CASSPGQGPRAEAFF

abundance: .
j_gene: TRBJ2-1
v_gene: TRBV19
d_gene: .
CDR3nt: TGTGCCAGTAGTTCGTTAGCGATCGCGACTTTTTCCTCCTACAATGAGCAGTTCTTC
CDR3aa: CASSSLAIATFSSYNEQFF

abundance: few
j_gene: TRBJ1-1
v_gene: TRBV6-5
d_gene: .
CDR3nt: TGTGCCAGCAGAAGGGATCCTTCCAACACTGAAGCTTTCTTT
CDR3aa: CASRRDPSNTEAFF

abundance: medium-sized
j_gene: TRBJ1-5
v_gene: TRBV6-1
d_gene: .
CDR3nt: TGTGCCAGCAGGGTAAGGACAGATAGCAATCAGCCCCAGCATTTT
CDR3aa: CASRVRTDSNQPQHF

abundance: .
j_gene: TRBJ2-1
v_gene: TRBV18
d_gene: .
CDR3nt: TGTGCCAGCTCACCCCAGGGGAACCCCTACAATGAGCAGTTCTTC
CDR3aa: CASSPQGNPYNEQFF

abundance: .
j_gene: TRBJ1-1
v_gene: TRBV28
d_gene: .
CDR3nt: TGTGCCAGCAGTTTATACGGGACCCAATATAACACTGAAGCTTTCTTT
CDR3aa: CASSLYGTQYNTEAFF

abundance: .
j_gene: TRBJ2-1
v_gene: TRBV7-9
d_gene: TRBD2
CDR3nt: TGTGCCAGCAGCCAGAAGCTAGCGGGGGGCGTGGAGCAGTTCTTC
CDR3aa: CASSQKLAGGVEQFF

abundance: .
j_gene: TRBJ2-1
v_gene: TRBV13
d_gene: TRBD2
CDR3nt: TGTGCCAGCAGCTCCCCGGGGAGGGGATCAATCGATGAGCAGTTCTTC
CDR3aa: CASSSPGRGSIDEQFF

abundance: .
j_gene: TRBJ2-1
v_gene: TRBV5-1
d_gene: .
CDR3nt: TGCGCCAGCAGCTCTTCCTTTACTAGCTACTCCTACAATGAGCAGTTCTTC
CDR3aa: CASSSSFTSYSYNEQFF

abundance: once
j_gene: TRBJ1-1
v_gene: TRBV2
d_gene: .
CDR3nt: TGTGCCAGCACGGCGATGAACACTGAAGCTTTCTTT
CDR3aa: CASTAMNTEAFF

abundance: .
j_gene: TRBJ2-1
v_gene: TRBV4-2
d_gene: .
CDR3nt: TGTGCCAGCAGCCAATTCCCCAGTGGGGGAGCAGGAGGGAATGAGCAGTTCTTC
CDR3aa: CASSQFPSGGAGGNEQFF

abundance: .
j_gene: TRBJ1-2
v_gene: TRBV7-9
d_gene: TRBD1
CDR3nt: TGTGCCAGCAGCTTAGGCGCCCTGGACAGGGACTATGGCTACACCTTC
CDR3aa: CASSLGALDRDYGYTF

abundance: .
j_gene: TRBJ1-2
v_gene: TRBV5-5
d_gene: .
CDR3nt: TGTGCCAGCAGCCCCGACAGCGTATATGGCTACACCTTC
CDR3aa: CASSPDSVYGYTF

abundance: .
j_gene: TRBJ1-5
v_gene: TRBV29-1
d_gene: .
CDR3nt: TGCAGCGTTTCGGCGGGGCACGGCAATCAGCCCCAGCATTTT
CDR3aa: CSVSAGHGNQPQHF

abundance: .
j_gene: TRBJ2-7
v_gene: TRBV28
d_gene: TRBD1
CDR3nt: TGTGCCAGCACCACCGGGACAGGGGCCCACGAGCAGTACTTC
CDR3aa: CASTTGTGAHEQYF

abundance: .
j_gene: TRBJ1-1
v_gene: TRBV4-3
d_gene: .
CDR3nt: TGCGCCAGCAGCCAAGAACCCCAGGGAGCGAACACTGAAGCTTTCTTT
CDR3aa: CASSQEPQGANTEAFF

abundance: .
j_gene: TRBJ2-1
v_gene: TRBV21-1
d_gene: .
CDR3nt: TGTGCCAGCAGCAAGCCCGGGACTAGCGGGAGTCAAGACAATGAGCAGTTCTTC
CDR3aa: CASSKPGTSGSQDNEQFF